These 9 T cell receptor beta chains were all obtained from the same sample, sequenced in a study of long-term antiretroviral therapy in people with HIV. Researchers ran immunoSEQ v3.0 at survey level. This table comes from immunoSEQ multiplex PCR, and its TCRdb copy is limited to in-frame clones, with some not included. The sample has roughly 15,000 clones, around 82% seen once. Sequencing used unsorted PBMCs, obtained 3.1 years after starting antiretroviral therapy. The source of these receptors is a man aged 35 to 55 with HIV.

This clone was seen only once. Other DNA sequences in this sample translate to the same CDR3. V usage is TRBV5-1 and J usage is TRBJ1-1, with unresolved D. This CDR3 has 14 amino acids. Germline loops: CDR1 SGHRS, CDR2 YFSETQ. V lost 0 bases and J 0 bases, leaving 6 bases between the germline ends. The chain's CDR3 is CASSLGSLNTEAFF. The CDR3 DNA reads as TGCGCCAGCAGCTTGGGTAGTTTGAACACTGAAGCTTTCTTT.

The V call is TRBV25-1, the J call TRBJ1-3, with D possibly TRBD1 on 5 matching bases. CDR1 is MGHDK and CDR2 is SYGVNS in the germline V gene. Trimming cost V 0 bases and J 0 bases, with 12 bases left between them. CDR3 length equals 17 residues. The CDR3 loop reads CASSEYGRGSSGNTIYF. CDR3 sequence (DNA): TGTGCCAGCAGTGAATACGGACGGGGGAGCTCTGGAAACACCATATATTTT.

This chain links TRBV7-8 with TRBJ1-5; 7 nucleotides line up with TRBD1. CDR3 length: 14 residues. V lost 5 bases to trimming and J lost 6 bases; unmatched junction nucleotides: 7. CDR1 is SGHVS, CDR2 FQNEAQ, per germline. The CDR3 region has the DNA TGTGCCAGCAGCGTCCACAGGGGCGCTCAGCCCCAGCATTTT. Its translation: CASSVHRGAQPQHF.

This clone was seen a single time. The rearrangement links TRBV18 to TRBJ1-1, with D maybe TRBD1 (6 bases). Deletions cut 5 bases from V and 1 base from J, with 8 bases between. Germline loops: CDR1 KGHSH, CDR2 LQKENI. CDR3 length: 13 residues. The CDR3 DNA reads TGTGCCAGCTCAGTGACAGGGAACACTGAAGCTTTCTTT. Encoded protein: CASSVTGNTEAFF. Based on the CDR3 plus reference TRBV18 and TRBJ1-1, the full variable domain is NAGVMQNPRHLVRRRGQEARLRCSPMKGHSHVYWYRQLPEEGLKFMVYLQKENIIDESGMPKERFSAEFPKEGPSILRIQQVVRGDSAAYFCASSVTGNTEAFFGQGTRLTVV.

The chain carries TRBV5-5 and TRBJ2-7; D gene uncertain. The CDR3 is 14 residues long. Germline CDR1 reads SGHKS; CDR2 reads YYEKEE (reference sequence). The germline V and J ends were trimmed by 1 base and 2 bases, with 10 bases remaining between them. The CDR3 region has the DNA TGTGCCAGCAGCTTGCTGGGTACCGCCTACGAGCAGTACTTC. It codes for CASSLLGTAYEQYF.

The rearrangement links TRBV27 to TRBJ2-3; 7 bases are a match to TRBD1. Losses at the gene ends were 4 bases for V and 1 base for J; bases not matched to a gene: 8. This CDR3 comprises 16 residues. Germline CDR1 reads MNHEY; CDR2 reads SMNVEV (reference sequence). The CDR3 loop is CASSWRQGKGTDTQYF. CDR3 nucleotides: TGTGCCAGCAGTTGGCGACAGGGCAAGGGCACAGATACGCAGTATTTT.

V usage is TRBV19 and J usage is TRBJ1-2, with 7 bases matching TRBD1. This CDR3 has 12 residues. Germline values: CDR1 LNHDA, CDR2 SQIVND (reference sequence). Trimming at V came to 5 bases and at J to 3 bases, leaving 0 bases not matched to a gene. CDR3 DNA: TGTGCCAGTAGTGGGACAGACTATGGCTACACCTTC. Protein product: CASSGTDYGYTF.

CDR3 residues: CASSSGVGSDSNQPQHF. The CDR3 DNA follows: TGTGCCAGCAGCTCCGGCGTGGGTTCGGATAGCAATCAGCCCCAGCATTTT. The chain carries TRBV5-8 and TRBJ1-5; the D is unclear. V gave up 3 bases and J gave up 0 bases, with 16 bases separating them. Germline V gene sequence: CDR1 SGHTS, CDR2 YDEGEE. The CDR3 length is 17 residues.

The rearrangement joins TRBV13 to TRBJ2-2, with TRBD1 identical over 9 bases. Germline V gene sequence: CDR1 PRHDT, CDR2 FYEKMQ (reference sequence). The V and J ends lost 5 bases and 4 bases, in that order; junction bases with no gene match: 5. This CDR3 is 15 amino acids long. The CDR3 here is CASSLGQGSTGELFF. The CDR3 bases are TGTGCCAGCAGCCTCGGACAGGGGAGCACCGGGGAGCTGTTTTTT.